The TCR beta chain described here comes from a study of Graves' ophthalmopathy and Graves' hyperthyroidism (dated by TCRdb to 2017 to 2018). Study-wide context: Hyperthyroidism was considered stable if no progression to ophthalmopathy occurred within 18 months of follow-up. The study used signatures of the TCR beta repertoire to tell Graves' ophthalmopathy apart from Graves' hyperthyroidism and to predict which patients would progress to ophthalmopathy. In total, 135 blood samples were TCR-sequenced: approximately 42 ophthalmopathy, some 75 hyperthyroidism and some 17 hyperthyroidism-to-ophthalmopathy patients. To explore V-J signatures that separate ophthalmopathy from hyperthyroidism, a discovery set of 95 to 100 patients was enrolled, consisting of fewer than 45 with ophthalmopathy and 55 to 65 with stable hyperthyroidism. An independent validation cohort comprised under 20 hyperthyroidism patients and some 16 patients who later progressed from hyperthyroidism to ophthalmopathy. In roughly 6 hyperthyroidism patients, the T-cell repertoire of thyroid tissue was compared with the T-cell repertoire of blood. After sampling, hyperthyroidism patients received methimazole starting at 30 mg daily, and ophthalmopathy patients received high-dose intravenous methylprednisolone.

Comments on this clonotype: Its antigen is unknown. No much larger clonotype is one base removed from it; base qualities were not supplied.

For repertoire sequencing, the TCR beta CDR3 regions were amplified from RNA transcripts. HTBI primers and the Qiagen OneStep RT-PCR kit were used in a first-round RT-PCR, which was followed by a second-round multiplex PCR, size selection and purification. Libraries were sequenced on an Illumina HiSeq2000 using paired-end 100 bp reads. From the authors' description of their analysis: SOAPnuke was used for read processing, and reads with adapters, uncalled bases, a mean Phred below 15, or no exact constant-primer or identifier match were discarded. COPE v1.2.5 was used to merge the high-quality paired reads. Each unique nucleotide sequence was treated as a clonotype, and MiTCR v1.1 was used to align the clonotypes to the IMGT TRB V, D and J references. The analysis was limited to V-J combinations with a frequency above 0.0001, which together covered 99.2% of repertoires. For each V-J combination, a TCR clonal expansion and chaos score was defined as F50 clonal expansion divided by the chaos observed in the TCRdist matrix. Welch's t-statistics and random forest were used to reduce the features to about 14 V-J combinations, which were then used as input to a naive Bayes classifier. The similarity between thyroid and blood repertoires was quantified using the Morisita-Horn index. Using fastp at Q25 and MiXCR, TCRdb reprocessed the public reads and kept productive beta chains. Entries are consolidated by CDR3 protein sequence, retaining the most common genes and DNA. The V and J calls come from TCRdb's annotation, not from the publication. The sample includes about 590,000 distinct CDR3 sequences, with approximately 35% observed a single time. The ten largest clones add up to around 4.6% of the sample.

The hyperthyroidism patients were 18 to 65 years old and newly diagnosed, with a disease duration of less than 2 months. Anyone with other autoimmune diseases, uncontrolled infections, pregnancy or lactation was excluded from the study. Diagnosis was based on clinical symptoms, serum thyroxine, TRAb, thyroid ultrasound and orbital computed tomography. Total RNA was extracted with Trizol reagent and quality-checked on an Agilent 2100 Bioanalyzer. For this chain, trimming is 7 bases at the V end and 3 bases at the J end, and the number of junction bases without a gene match is 7. The CDR3 has 14 amino acids, counting the end cysteine and phenylalanine. Only the CDR3 part of the read is kept: 42 bases, read in frame from the first base. The paper as a whole reports these results and caveats: Sample size was not statistically predetermined, and group allocation was not concealed from the investigators. The 13-signature model separated ophthalmopathy from stable hyperthyroidism with roughly 90% sensitivity and about 81% specificity in cross-validation, and 80%/75% in the test set. Most expanded thyroid clonotypes with a frequency above 0.001 also appeared in blood, which suggests that blood repertoires may reflect the immune response in the thyroid. In validation, the model predicted ophthalmopathy progression with more than 70% sensitivity and approximately 78% specificity; some 13 predicted patients were CT-confirmed with GO in a median of 6.5 months.

The TCR originated in an adult man with Graves' hyperthyroidism. The chain was built from TRBV12-3 or TRBV12-4 and TRBJ1-1, with TRBD1 identical over 8 junction bases. The sequenced material came from peripheral blood or thyroid tissue (not recorded which). The CDR3 region reads CASIRTGQHTEAFF. The base sequence is TGTGCCAGCATTCGGACAGGGCAGCACACTGAAGCTTTCTTT.